This T cell receptor (beta chain) is from a study of OX40 agonist ivuxolimab in advanced cancers. Regarding this clone: The antigen is not known.

The CDR3 loop spans 13 amino acids. Trimming left V 6 bases short and J 3 bases short, with 9 bases between. Germline CDR1 reads MNHEY; CDR2 reads SVGAGI. Study conclusions and caveats: Researchers did not determine the expanded peripheral T cells' antigen specificity. On average, CD8+ T cells showed a greater number of expanded clones than CD4+.

Sequenced by immunoSEQ multiplex PCR; TCRdb stores in-frame clones only, minus some. The data contain fewer than 110,000 clones, approximately 89% of them singletons. This sample comprised CD4+ or CD8+ T cells sorted from blood, obtained in a trial of the OX40 agonist ivuxolimab. The V call is TRBV6-5, the J call TRBJ2-1; weak D call: TRBD1 (5 bases). The TCR was taken from an adult with an advanced solid tumor such as melanoma, head and neck, liver or kidney cancer. Here the CDR3 DNA reads TGTGCCAGCAGGCAGACAGTCTACAATGAGCAGTTCTTC. This sequence encodes CASRQTVYNEQFF.